The rows below give T cell receptor beta chains drawn from one sample of a study of shared clonotypes between healthy human individuals. Here immunoSEQ multiplex PCR was the method, and the copy in TCRdb shows in-frame clones only, minus some. The sample lists 2 million to 2.5 million clones, approximately 96% occurring once. Specimen: naive CD4+ T cells sorted from blood. The source of these receptors is a man younger than 35 in good health. The conserved cysteine and the conserved F or W are not part of the CDR3 here. Each record gives: CDR3 protein, V gene, D gene. A D gene is named only where the DNA matches it firmly.

cdr3_aa: SATGGETQY; v_call: TRBV29-1; d_call: TRBD1
cdr3_aa: ASSPTGTATNEKLF; v_call: TRBV18; d_call: .
cdr3_aa: ASSFANSPLH; v_call: TRBV5-4; d_call: .
cdr3_aa: ASSYPPGSNEQF; v_call: TRBV6-5; d_call: .
cdr3_aa: ASSISQGPYEQY; v_call: TRBV5-1; d_call: .
cdr3_aa: ASSQASGGLRTEAF; v_call: TRBV4-1; d_call: .
cdr3_aa: ASSQRLAGGYNEQF; v_call: TRBV9; d_call: TRBD2
cdr3_aa: ASSPHPANTGELF; v_call: TRBV4-3; d_call: .
cdr3_aa: ASSLDRLAGYNEQF; v_call: TRBV5-8; d_call: .
cdr3_aa: ASSSAGTGEVEAF; v_call: TRBV11-3; d_call: TRBD1
cdr3_aa: ASRLDRYNGYT; v_call: TRBV6-5; d_call: .
cdr3_aa: ASSPSGGDTGELF; v_call: TRBV5-1; d_call: TRBD2
cdr3_aa: ASSWTDRPNYGYT; v_call: TRBV5-1; d_call: .
cdr3_aa: ASSFSWTDTQY; v_call: TRBV27; d_call: .
cdr3_aa: ASSLTRDGGGEQY; v_call: TRBV7-9; d_call: .
cdr3_aa: ASSLVPGPTNYGYT; v_call: TRBV5-1; d_call: .
cdr3_aa: AWSVLSEDQPQH; v_call: TRBV30; d_call: .
cdr3_aa: AWSVLRASYEQY; v_call: TRBV30; d_call: .
cdr3_aa: ASSLGRNTEAF; v_call: TRBV5-1; d_call: .
cdr3_aa: ASSVERTGVYSGANVLT; v_call: TRBV9; d_call: TRBD1
cdr3_aa: ASSVAGSLAQY; v_call: TRBV9; d_call: .
cdr3_aa: AISDNAGAISGNTIY; v_call: TRBV10-3; d_call: .
cdr3_aa: AIKPDRGISGVGEKLF; v_call: TRBV10-3; d_call: TRBD1
cdr3_aa: ASSLGGGGRDTQY; v_call: TRBV7-2; d_call: TRBD2
cdr3_aa: ASNEPGTGLYNEQF; v_call: TRBV10-1; d_call: TRBD1
cdr3_aa: ASSLRTHSYEQY; v_call: TRBV5-6; d_call: .
cdr3_aa: ASSPVTGKETQY; v_call: TRBV18; d_call: .
cdr3_aa: ASRESGQGDQPQH; v_call: TRBV2; d_call: TRBD1
cdr3_aa: ASSPGTSGSGRETQY; v_call: TRBV7-2; d_call: TRBD2
cdr3_aa: SVESRGQVGYGYT; v_call: TRBV29-1; d_call: TRBD1
cdr3_aa: ASSRTGNTDTQY; v_call: TRBV7-9; d_call: TRBD1
cdr3_aa: ASSYRGSDTQY; v_call: TRBV6-5; d_call: .
cdr3_aa: ASSQDQAGGRYEQY; v_call: TRBV4-1; d_call: TRBD2
cdr3_aa: ASSATGRPLYEQY; v_call: TRBV19; d_call: .
cdr3_aa: ASSGQGGGTNEQF; v_call: TRBV2; d_call: .
cdr3_aa: SVDGQRQETQY; v_call: TRBV29-1; d_call: .
cdr3_aa: ATSTRRGGRETQY; v_call: TRBV15; d_call: .
cdr3_aa: ASSVRLAGNTGELF; v_call: TRBV6-4; d_call: TRBD2
cdr3_aa: ASSLSGRGTNSPLH; v_call: TRBV7-3; d_call: .
cdr3_aa: ASRGSRAGAF; v_call: TRBV28; d_call: .
cdr3_aa: SVETGGETQY; v_call: TRBV29-1; d_call: TRBD1
cdr3_aa: ASRYTGGGNSPLH; v_call: TRBV28; d_call: .
cdr3_aa: ASSYGLNNGYT; v_call: TRBV19; d_call: .
cdr3_aa: AWSPSYRVFTDTQY; v_call: TRBV30; d_call: .
cdr3_aa: ASSDIVSGAKGDQPQH; v_call: TRBV4-1; d_call: .
cdr3_aa: AGGTGEKLF; v_call: TRBV2; d_call: .
cdr3_aa: ASSIFGQFGDQPQH; v_call: TRBV19; d_call: .
cdr3_aa: AISPSGSSYEQY; v_call: TRBV10-3; d_call: TRBD2
cdr3_aa: ASNRGVGTGELF; v_call: TRBV2; d_call: .
cdr3_aa: ASSYSGGRGRETQY; v_call: TRBV6-6; d_call: TRBD2
cdr3_aa: ASSRPGLGVDTQY; v_call: TRBV18; d_call: .
cdr3_aa: ASRGQGAYEQY; v_call: TRBV2; d_call: TRBD1
cdr3_aa: ASSTKTGGASGANVLT; v_call: TRBV9; d_call: TRBD1
cdr3_aa: ASSLYGGGQETQY; v_call: TRBV14; d_call: TRBD2
cdr3_aa: ASSTGYEQY; v_call: TRBV5-4; d_call: .